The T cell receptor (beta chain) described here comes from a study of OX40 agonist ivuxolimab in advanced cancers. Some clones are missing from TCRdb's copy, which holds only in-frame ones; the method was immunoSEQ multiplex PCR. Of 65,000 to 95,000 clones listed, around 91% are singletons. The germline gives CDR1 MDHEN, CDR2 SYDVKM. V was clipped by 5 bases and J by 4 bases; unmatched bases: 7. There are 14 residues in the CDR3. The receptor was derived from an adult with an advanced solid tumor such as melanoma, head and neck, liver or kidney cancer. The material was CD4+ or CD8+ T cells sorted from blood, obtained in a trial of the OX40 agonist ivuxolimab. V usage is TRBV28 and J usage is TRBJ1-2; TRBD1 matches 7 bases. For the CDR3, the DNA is TGTGCCAGCAGTCCACCACAGGGGCCCTATGGCTACACCTTC. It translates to CASSPPQGPYGYTF.